This T cell receptor (beta chain) was identified in a study of technical replicates of blood from several donors. TCRdb's table, derived via immunoSEQ multiplex PCR, lists solely in-frame clones and lacks some. The sample includes tens of thousands of clones, 91% seen only once; the top ten take around 0.37%. This CDR3 spans 16 amino acids. Germline assignment: CDR1 LGHNA and CDR2 YSLEER. V was clipped by 1 base and J by 1 base; unmatched bases: 6. The V call is TRBV4-3, the J call TRBJ2-5, with 7 bases lining up with TRBD1. The sequenced sample consisted of T cells isolated from PBMCs. This TCR was sampled from a human donor in good health. The CDR3 region has the DNA TGCGCCAGCAGCCAAGCCGGGACAGTACCCCAAGAGACCCAGTACTTC. This encodes CASSQAGTVPQETQYF.